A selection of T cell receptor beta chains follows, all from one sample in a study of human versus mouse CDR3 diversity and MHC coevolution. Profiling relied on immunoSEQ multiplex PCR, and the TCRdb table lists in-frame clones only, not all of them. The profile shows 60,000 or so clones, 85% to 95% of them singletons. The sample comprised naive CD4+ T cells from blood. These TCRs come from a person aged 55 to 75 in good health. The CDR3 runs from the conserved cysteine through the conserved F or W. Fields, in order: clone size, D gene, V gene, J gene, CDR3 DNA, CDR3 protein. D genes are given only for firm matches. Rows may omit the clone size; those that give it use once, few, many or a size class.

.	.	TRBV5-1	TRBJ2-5	TGCGCCAGCAGCTTGGACGCATTCGGGGAGACCCAGTACTTC	CASSLDAFGETQYF
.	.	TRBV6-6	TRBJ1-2	TGTGCCAGCAGCAATAGGGAGAGCTATGGCTACACCTTC	CASSNRESYGYTF
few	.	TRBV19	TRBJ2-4	TGTGCCAGTAGTAATCTGGACAGAAGCGCCAAAAACATTCAGTACTTC	CASSNLDRSAKNIQYF
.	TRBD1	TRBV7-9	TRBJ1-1	TGTGCCAGCAGCTTCCACAGGGGCCTGAACACTGAAGCTTTCTTT	CASSFHRGLNTEAFF
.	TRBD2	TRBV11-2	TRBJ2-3	TGTGCCAGCAGCCCCCGACTAGCGGGAGACGCAGATACGCAGTATTTT	CASSPRLAGDADTQYF
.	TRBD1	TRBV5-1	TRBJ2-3	TGCGCCAGCAGCTTGGAACCAGGGGGCGAGACAGATACGCAGTATTTT	CASSLEPGGETDTQYF
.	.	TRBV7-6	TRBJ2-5	TGTGCCAGCAGCCTCCTCGGGAACCAAGAGACCCAGTACTTC	CASSLLGNQETQYF
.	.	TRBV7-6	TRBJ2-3	TGTGCCAGCAGTCGACTCGTAGCGGCCGCGAGAGGGATCACAGATACGCAGTATTTT	CASSRLVAAARGITDTQYF
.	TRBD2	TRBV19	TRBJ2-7	TGTGCCAGTAGTATTGCGGGAGGCCGATACGAGCAGTACTTC	CASSIAGGRYEQYF
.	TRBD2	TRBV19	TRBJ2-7	TGTGCCAGTAGTAACTCCGGGACTAGCGGTTACGAGCAGTACTTC	CASSNSGTSGYEQYF
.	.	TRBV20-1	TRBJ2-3	TGCAGTGCTAAGGTTGCGGGTACGCAGTATTTT	CSAKVAGTQYF
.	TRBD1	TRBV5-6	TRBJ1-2	TGTGCCAGCAGCTCCCGGGACAGGGGTTTCTATGGCTACACCTTC	CASSSRDRGFYGYTF
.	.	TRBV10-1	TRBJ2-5	TGCGCCAGCAGTGAGTCGCGGGATCTGTTGCAAGAGACCCAGTACTTC	CASSESRDLLQETQYF
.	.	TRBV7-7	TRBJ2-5	TGTGCCAGCAGCCCAGGACCAGGGAGGGAGACCCAGTACTTC	CASSPGPGRETQYF
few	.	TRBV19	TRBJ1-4	TGTGCCAGTAGTATGTCTGAGTACCAACTGTTTTTT	CASSMSEYQLFF
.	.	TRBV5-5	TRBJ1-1	TGTGCCAGCAGACTGACAGGCTACCTTGTTGAAGCTTTCTTT	CASRLTGYLVEAFF
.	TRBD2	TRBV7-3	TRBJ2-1	TGTGCCAGCAGCTTACAGCCTAGCGGTAGCGGGGAGCAGTTCTTC	CASSLQPSGSGEQFF
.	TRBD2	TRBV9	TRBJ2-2	TGTGCCAGCAGCGTAGCTACGGCGGGAGGCCTTTCGTGGACGGGGGAGCTGTTTTTT	CASSVATAGGLSWTGELFF
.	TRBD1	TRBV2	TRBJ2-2	TGTGCCAGCCAGGGGGCAGGGGGCGTCGGGGAGCTGTTTTTT	CASQGAGGVGELFF
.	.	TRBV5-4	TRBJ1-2	TGTGCCAGCAGCTTGGATGGCAGGGGAGACTATGGCTACACCTTC	CASSLDGRGDYGYTF
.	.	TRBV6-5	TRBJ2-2	TGTGCCAGCAGTAAACAGGGAAACACCGGGGAGCTGTTTTTT	CASSKQGNTGELFF
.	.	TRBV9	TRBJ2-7	TGTGCCAGCAGCGAAAACCTTGGGCCCTACGAGCAGTACTTC	CASSENLGPYEQYF
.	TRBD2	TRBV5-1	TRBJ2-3	TGCGCCAGCAGTGGACTAGCGGGATGGACAGATACGCAGTATTTT	CASSGLAGWTDTQYF
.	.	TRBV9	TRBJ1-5	TGTGCCAGCAGCGTATCAGGGGTGAGTGATCAGCCCCAGCATTTT	CASSVSGVSDQPQHF
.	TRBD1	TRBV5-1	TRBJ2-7	TGCGCCAGCAGCTCGGACAGGGAATACTACGAGCAGTACTTC	CASSSDREYYEQYF
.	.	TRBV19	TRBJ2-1	TGTGCCTCCGGCTCCTACAATGAGCAGTTCTTC	CASGSYNEQFF
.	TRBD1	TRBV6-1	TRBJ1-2	TGTGCCAGCAGATTGGGGACAGGCTCTGGCTACACCTTC	CASRLGTGSGYTF
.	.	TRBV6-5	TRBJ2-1	TGTGCCAGCAGTTACGGGCTCCAGCAGTTCTTC	CASSYGLQQFF
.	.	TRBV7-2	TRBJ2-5	TGTGCCAGCAGCCGCAGTGGGACATGGAAGGCGACCCAGTACTTC	CASSRSGTWKATQYF
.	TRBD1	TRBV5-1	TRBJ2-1	TGCGCCAGCAGCTTGACGACAGGGAGCTCCTACAATGAGCAGTTCTTC	CASSLTTGSSYNEQFF
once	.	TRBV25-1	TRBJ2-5	TGTGCCAGCAGTGAACCCGGACTATCTTCCGAGACCCAGTACTTC	CASSEPGLSSETQYF
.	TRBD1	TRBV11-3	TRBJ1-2	TGTGCCAGCAGCTTAGAACCAGGGGGGATCTATGGCTACACCTTC	CASSLEPGGIYGYTF
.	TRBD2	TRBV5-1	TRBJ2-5	TGCGCCAGCAGCCCCGGGGGACTAGCGGGACGACAAGAGACCCAGTACTTC	CASSPGGLAGRQETQYF
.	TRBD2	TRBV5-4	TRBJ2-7	TGTGCCAGCAGTTATAGCGGGGGGGTTTCGGGCGAGCAGTACTTC	CASSYSGGVSGEQYF
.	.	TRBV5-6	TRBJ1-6	TGTGCCAGCAGCTTGGTTCGAACGGATTCACCCCTCCACTTT	CASSLVRTDSPLHF
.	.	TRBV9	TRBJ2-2	TGTGCCAGCAGCGTTACTAGCAGTAACACCGGGGAGCTGTTTTTT	CASSVTSSNTGELFF
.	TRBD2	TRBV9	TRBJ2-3	TGTGCCAGCAGCGCTAGCGGGAGGTCCACAGATACGCAGTATTTT	CASSASGRSTDTQYF
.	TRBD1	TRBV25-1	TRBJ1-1	TGTGCCAGCAGTGAATCCCCGGGACAGGGGAAGAACACTGAAGCTTTCTTT	CASSESPGQGKNTEAFF
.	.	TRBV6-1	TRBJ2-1	TGTGCCAGCAGTCCCCAGCGGGAGCAGTTCTTC	CASSPQREQFF
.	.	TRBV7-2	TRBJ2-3	TGTGCCAGCAGCTCGTCTCGGACAGATACGCAGTATTTT	CASSSSRTDTQYF
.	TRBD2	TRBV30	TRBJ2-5	TGTGCCTGGAGGACAGGGCCCTTTACTAGCGGGAGGGAAGAGACCCAGTACTTC	CAWRTGPFTSGREETQYF
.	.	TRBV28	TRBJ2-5	TGTGCCAGCACCCTCAGGGCGGATGGAGAGACCCAGTACTTC	CASTLRADGETQYF